The TCR beta chain described here comes from a study of spatial heterogeneity in lung cancer. Turning to the study itself: Among detected sequences, beta-chain ones consistently exceeded alpha-chain ones in number. Study-wide points: Mutation tallies in tumors tracked expanded intratumoral alpha and beta TCR counts. Alpha chain coverage of tumor T cells was estimated at around 7.7%, and beta chain coverage at 11% to 15%.

Documented time point: sample taken at primary tumor resection. From tumor, nontumor lung or frozen PBMC, whole RNA was taken unsorted for sequencing. Germline CDR1 LNHDA, CDR2 SQIVND (reference sequence). After removal of 4 bases from V and 4 bases from J, the junction contained 4 bases not matched to a gene. This CDR3 comprises 15 residues. This clonotype is categorized as medium-sized. Its antigen is unidentified. Every TCR cDNA molecule bore its own unique molecular identifier. From the 5' RACE reads, TCRdb called clonotypes with MiXCR, one entry per CDR3 protein. The repertoire holds under 9,000 distinct CDR3 sequences, with 13% as singletons.

The chain recombines TRBV19 with TRBJ2-6; 7 bases map to TRBD1. This material consisted of lung tumor tissue, taken at surgery. The TCR sequence derives from a male donor with early-stage non-small cell lung cancer. The chain's CDR3 is CASSTDRAGANVLTF. CDR3 sequence (DNA): TGTGCCAGTAGTACAGACAGGGCGGGGGCCAACGTCCTGACTTTC.